This T cell receptor (beta chain) was documented in a study of blood T cell repertoires in COVID-19. CDR1 and CDR2 (germline): MDHEN, SYDVKM. The V segment lost 5 bases and the J segment 2 bases; nucleotides outside the gene matches: 3. The length of the CDR3 is 15 residues. Sequenced by immunoSEQ multiplex PCR; TCRdb stores in-frame clones only, minus some. The table lists approximately 210,000 clones, 75% to 90% of them singletons. The chain is built from TRBV28 and TRBJ2-1; 10 nucleotides agree with TRBD2. The specimen sequenced was peripheral blood. This sequence was found in a human donor in a cohort sampled during active COVID-19. CDR3 protein: CASSPGLAAYNEQFF. CDR3 coding DNA: TGTGCCAGCAGTCCCGGACTAGCGGCCTACAATGAGCAGTTCTTC.